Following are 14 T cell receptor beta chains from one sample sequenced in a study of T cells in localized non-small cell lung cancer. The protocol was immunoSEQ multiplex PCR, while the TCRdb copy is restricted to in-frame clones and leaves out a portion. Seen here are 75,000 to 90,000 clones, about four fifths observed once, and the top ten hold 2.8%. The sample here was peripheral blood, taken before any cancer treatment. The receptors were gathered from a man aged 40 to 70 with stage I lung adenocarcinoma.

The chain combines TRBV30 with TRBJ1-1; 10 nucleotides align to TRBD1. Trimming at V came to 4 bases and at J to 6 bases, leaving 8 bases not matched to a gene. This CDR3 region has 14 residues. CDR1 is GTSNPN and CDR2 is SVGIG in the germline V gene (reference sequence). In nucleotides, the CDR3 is TGTGCCTGGACCAGGGACAGGGGATTCTCTGAAGCTTTCTTT. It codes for CAWTRDRGFSEAFF.

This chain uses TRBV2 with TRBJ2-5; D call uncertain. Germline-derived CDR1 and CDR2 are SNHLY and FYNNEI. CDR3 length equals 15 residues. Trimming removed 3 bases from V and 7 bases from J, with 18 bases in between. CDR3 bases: TGTGCCAGCAGTGATAGGGATCCCGTCAGGTCGACCCAGTACTTC. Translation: CASSDRDPVRSTQYF.

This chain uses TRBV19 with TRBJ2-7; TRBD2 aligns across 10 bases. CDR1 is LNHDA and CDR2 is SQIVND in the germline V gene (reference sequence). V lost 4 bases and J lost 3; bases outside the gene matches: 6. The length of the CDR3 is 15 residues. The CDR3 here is CASSTSVAGGYEQYF. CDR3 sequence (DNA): TGTGCCAGTAGTACGTCAGTAGCGGGAGGCTACGAGCAGTACTTC.

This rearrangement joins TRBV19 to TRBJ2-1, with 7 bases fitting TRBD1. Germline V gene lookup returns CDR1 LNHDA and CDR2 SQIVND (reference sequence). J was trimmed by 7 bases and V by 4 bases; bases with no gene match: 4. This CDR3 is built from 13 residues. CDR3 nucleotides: TGTGCCAGTAGTAGTACAGGGGTGAATGAGCAGTTCTTC. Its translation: CASSSTGVNEQFF.

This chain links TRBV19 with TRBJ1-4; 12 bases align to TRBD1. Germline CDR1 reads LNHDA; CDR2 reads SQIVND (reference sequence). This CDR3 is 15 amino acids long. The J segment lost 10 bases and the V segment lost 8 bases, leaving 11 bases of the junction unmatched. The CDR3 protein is CASASAGTGGGKLFF. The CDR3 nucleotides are TGTGCCAGTGCGTCCGCCGGGACAGGGGGCGGAAAACTGTTTTTT.

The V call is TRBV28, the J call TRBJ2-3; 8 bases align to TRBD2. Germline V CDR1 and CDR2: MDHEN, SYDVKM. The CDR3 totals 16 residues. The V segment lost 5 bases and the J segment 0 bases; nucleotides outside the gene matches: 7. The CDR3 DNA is TGTGCCAGCAGTGCTCTGACTAGCGAGAGCACAGATACGCAGTATTTT. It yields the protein CASSALTSESTDTQYF.

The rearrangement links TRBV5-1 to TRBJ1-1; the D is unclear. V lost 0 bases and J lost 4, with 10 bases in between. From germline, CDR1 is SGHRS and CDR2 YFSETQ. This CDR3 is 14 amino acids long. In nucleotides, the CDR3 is TGCGCCAGCAGCTTGGCCCCCCGGGGCACTGAAGCTTTCTTT. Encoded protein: CASSLAPRGTEAFF. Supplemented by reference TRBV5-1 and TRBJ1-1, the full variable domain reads KAGVTQTPRYLIKTRGQQVTLSCSPISGHRSVSWYQQTPGQGLQFLFEYFSETQRNKGNFPGRFSGRQFSNSRSEMNVSTLELGDSALYLCASSLAPRGTEAFFGQGTRLTVV.

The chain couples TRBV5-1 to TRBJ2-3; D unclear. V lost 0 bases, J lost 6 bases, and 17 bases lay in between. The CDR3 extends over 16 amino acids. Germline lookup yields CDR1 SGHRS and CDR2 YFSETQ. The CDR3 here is CASSLELVSYKDTQYF. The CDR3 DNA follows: TGCGCCAGCAGCTTGGAACTTGTTTCCTATAAGGATACGCAGTATTTT. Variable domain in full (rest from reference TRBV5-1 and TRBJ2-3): KAGVTQTPRYLIKTRGQQVTLSCSPISGHRSVSWYQQTPGQGLQFLFEYFSETQRNKGNFPGRFSGRQFSNSRSEMNVSTLELGDSALYLCASSLELVSYKDTQYFGPGTRLTVL.

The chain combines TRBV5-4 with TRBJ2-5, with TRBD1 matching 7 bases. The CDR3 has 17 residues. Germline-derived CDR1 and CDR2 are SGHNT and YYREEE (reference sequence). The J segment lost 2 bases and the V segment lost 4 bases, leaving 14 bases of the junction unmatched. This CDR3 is CASSTYQGTVKQETQYF. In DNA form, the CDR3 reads TGTGCCAGCAGCACCTACCAGGGGACAGTTAAGCAAGAGACCCAGTACTTC.

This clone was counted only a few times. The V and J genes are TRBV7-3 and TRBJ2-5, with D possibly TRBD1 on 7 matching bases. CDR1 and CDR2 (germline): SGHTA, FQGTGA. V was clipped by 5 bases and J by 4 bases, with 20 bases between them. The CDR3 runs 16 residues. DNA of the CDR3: TGTGCCAGCAGCACCTCCCAGGGGGGCGGTTTAGAGACCCAGTACTTC. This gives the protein CASSTSQGGGLETQYF.

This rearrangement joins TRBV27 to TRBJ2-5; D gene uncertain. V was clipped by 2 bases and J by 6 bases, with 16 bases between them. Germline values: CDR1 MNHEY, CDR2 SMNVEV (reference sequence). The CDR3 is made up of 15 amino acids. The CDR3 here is CASSLIWQDPQTQYF. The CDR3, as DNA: TGTGCCAGCAGTTTAATCTGGCAGGACCCTCAGACCCAGTACTTC.

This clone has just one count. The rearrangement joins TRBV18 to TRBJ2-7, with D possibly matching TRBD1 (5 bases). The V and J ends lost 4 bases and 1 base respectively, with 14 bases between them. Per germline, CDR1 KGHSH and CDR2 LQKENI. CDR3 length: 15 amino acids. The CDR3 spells CASSRGLEGSYEQYF. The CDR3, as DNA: TGTGCCAGCTCACGGGGCCTCGAAGGATCCTACGAGCAGTACTTC.

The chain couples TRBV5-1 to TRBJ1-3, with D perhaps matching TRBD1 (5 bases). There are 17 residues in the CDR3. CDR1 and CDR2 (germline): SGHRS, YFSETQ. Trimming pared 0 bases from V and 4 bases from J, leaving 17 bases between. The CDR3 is CASSLVTGTGEGNTIYF. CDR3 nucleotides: TGCGCCAGCAGCTTGGTTACCGGGACCGGCGAGGGAAACACCATATATTTT.

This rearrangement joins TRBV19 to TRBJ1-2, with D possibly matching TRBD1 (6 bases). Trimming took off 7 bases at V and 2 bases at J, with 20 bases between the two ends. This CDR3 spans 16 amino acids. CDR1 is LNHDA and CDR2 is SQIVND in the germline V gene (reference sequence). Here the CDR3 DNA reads TGTGCCAGTACGCCGTTACGGGACAAAAAGAACTATGGCTACACCTTC. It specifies CASTPLRDKKNYGYTF.